The next 7 T cell receptor beta chains were all read from a single sample in a study of blood T cell repertoires in COVID-19. TCRdb keeps only in-frame clones here, not all; method: immunoSEQ multiplex PCR. The profile shows 450,000 or so clones, around 90% of them singletons. Specimen: peripheral blood. The receptors shown here come from a man aged 18 to 30 with COVID-19, enrolled during active disease.

This chain uses TRBV4-1 with TRBJ1-2; TRBD1 is a possible D gene (6 bases). Deletions cut 5 bases from V and 0 bases from J, with 13 bases between. Germline V gene lookup returns CDR1 MGHRA and CDR2 YSYEKL. The CDR3 length is 15 residues. The CDR3 DNA reads as TGCGCCAGCAGCAACCGACAGGAAGCTAACTATGGCTACACCTTC. Its protein product is CASSNRQEANYGYTF.

The CDR3 loop is CASSQPTEALYGYTF. CDR3 DNA sequence: TGCGCCAGCAGCCAGCCGACAGAGGCCCTGTATGGCTACACCTTC. The rearrangement links TRBV4-1 to TRBJ1-2; D possibly corresponds to TRBD1 (5 bases). CDR1 is MGHRA and CDR2 is YSYEKL in the germline V gene. The CDR3 length is 15 residues. Trimming removed 3 bases from V and 5 bases from J, with 16 bases in between.

The chain recombines TRBV7-9 with TRBJ2-3, with D perhaps matching TRBD2 (5 bases). The V end was cut by 5 bases, the J end by 7 bases, with 13 bases between. The CDR3 length is 13 residues. CDR1 is SEHNR, CDR2 FQNEAQ, per germline (reference sequence). In DNA form, the CDR3 reads TGTGCCAGCAGCCCACCGGGATCACATACGCAGTATTTT. This codes for CASSPPGSHTQYF.

The chain combines TRBV11-3 with TRBJ2-5; 9 bases line up with TRBD2. Germline assignment: CDR1 SGHNT and CDR2 YENEEA. This CDR3 spans 16 amino acids. V lost 5 bases to trimming and J lost 5 bases; unmatched junction nucleotides: 12. This CDR3 reads CASSEGIAGAAETQYF. Here the CDR3 DNA reads TGTGCCAGCAGCGAGGGGATAGCGGGAGCCGCCGAGACCCAGTACTTC.

V is TRBV10-2 and J is TRBJ1-1; 7 positions match TRBD1. This CDR3 region has 14 residues. The junction had 9 bases not matched to a gene; V was cut back by 7 bases and J by 4 bases. The V gene's germline CDR1 is WSHSY and CDR2 SAAADI. This CDR3 reads CASTVGSGGTEAFF. The DNA of the CDR3 is TGCGCCAGCACCGTCGGGTCAGGGGGCACTGAAGCTTTCTTT.

V usage is TRBV7-3 and J usage is TRBJ2-5; TRBD2 might be the D (6 bases). Germline V gene sequence: CDR1 SGHTA, CDR2 FQGTGA. This CDR3 is built from 15 residues. The V and J ends lost 1 base and 5 bases respectively, with 14 bases between them. The CDR3 bases are TGTGCCAGCAGCTTAAATGTAGGACGGGGGGAGACCCAGTACTTC. Translation gives CASSLNVGRGETQYF. Complete variable domain (other parts from reference TRBV7-3 and TRBJ2-5): GAGVSQTPSNKVTEKGKYVELRCDPISGHTALYWYRQSLGQGPEFLIYFQGTGAADDSGLPNDRFFAVRPEGSVSTLKIQRTERGDSAVYLCASSLNVGRGETQYFGPGTRLLVL.

The chain has TRBV11-3 and TRBJ2-7, with 10 bases fitting TRBD1. This CDR3 has 13 amino acids. V lost 9 bases, J lost 5 bases, and 7 bases stayed unmatched. Per germline, CDR1 SGHNT and CDR2 YENEEA. The CDR3 sequence is CASRDRGSDEQYF. CDR3 nucleotide sequence: TGTGCCAGTAGGGACAGGGGAAGCGACGAGCAGTACTTC. The full variable domain, with the rest looked up from reference TRBV11-3 and TRBJ2-7, is EAGVVQSPRYKIIEKKQPVAFWCNPISGHNTLYWYLQNLGQGPELLIRYENEEAVDDSQLPKDRFSAERLKGVDSTLKIQPAELGDSAVYLCASRDRGSDEQYFGPGTRLTVT.